This T cell receptor (beta chain) derives from a study of cytomegalovirus exposure and HLA in healthy donors. PCR employed 60 Vbeta and 13 Jbeta primers. Profiling relied on immunoSEQ multiplex PCR, and the TCRdb table lists in-frame clones only, not all of them. The sample lists tens of thousands of clones; about three quarters were seen once. The germline V and J ends were trimmed by 8 bases and 14 bases, with 18 bases remaining between them. Germline V gene lookup returns CDR1 MDHEN and CDR2 SYDVKM. The CDR3 totals 12 residues. V and J are TRBV28 and TRBJ1-4; D is possibly TRBD1 (6 bases). The sequencing input was PBMCs. The receptor's source is a man aged 18 to 29 in good health and CMV-seronegative. This chain's CDR3 is CASSQGPEMLFF. The CDR3 DNA sequence: TGTGCCAGCTCCCAGGGGCCAGAGATGCTGTTTTTT.